The present T cell receptor (beta chain) was sequenced within a study of T cells after posttransplantation cyclophosphamide. Study-level results: Blood and skin or GI T cell repertoires showed limited TRB overlap. Donor-recipient repertoire similarity was low at 1-2 months, rising over year one.

This clone has at least ten counts. Its specificity is not known. Assay used: immunoSEQ multiplex PCR; TCRdb lists only in-frame clones, some missing. The repertoire consists of around 30,000 clones, none detected only once. Sequencing was carried out using PBMCs. The clonotype comes from a woman aged 60-75 years in good health, CMV-negative, and a related stem cell transplant donor.

The CDR3 protein is CASSVGDTRTGANVLTF. For the CDR3, the DNA is TGTGCCAGCAGCGTTGGGGACACCAGAACTGGGGCCAACGTCCTGACTTTC. This chain joins TRBV7-9 and TRBJ2-6, with D maybe TRBD1 (6 bases). CDR3 size: 17 residues. Trimming pared 5 bases from V and 2 bases from J, leaving 16 bases between. The germline V gene has CDR1 SEHNR and CDR2 FQNEAQ (reference sequence).